What follows are 5 T cell receptor beta chains derived from one specimen sequenced in a study of T cells in Graves' hyperthyroidism and ophthalmopathy. Amplification of TCR beta CDR3 regions was performed using RNA transcripts as template. The primer set for the first-round RT-PCR of the TCR CDR3 was HTBI. TCRdb re-called the multiplex PCR reads through MiXCR, storing one row per CDR3 protein. The sample lists 700,000 or so distinct CDR3 sequences, around 13% occurring once. What was sequenced was blood. These receptors were taken from a woman aged 45-59 years with Graves' ophthalmopathy.

In this sample, this clonotype turned up many times. V is TRBV20-1 and J is TRBJ2-5; 8 bases are a match to TRBD2. The V segment lost 3 bases and the J segment 5 bases; nucleotides outside the gene matches: 8. The CDR3 contains 14 residues. CDR1 and CDR2 (germline): DFQATT, SNEGSKA (reference sequence). The CDR3 is CSASRSGSAETQYF. CDR3 bases: TGCAGTGCTAGTAGGAGCGGGAGTGCTGAGACCCAGTACTTC.

This clonotype was counted a few times. The chain uses TRBV12-3 or TRBV12-4 and TRBJ2-7; TRBD2 aligns across 14 bases. V lost 6 bases and J lost 6; bases outside the gene matches: 7. CDR3 length: 15 amino acids. CDR3: CASSLGGLAGAEQYF. The DNA for the CDR3 is TGTGCCAGCAGCCTTGGGGGACTAGCGGGAGCCGAGCAGTACTTC.

This chain links TRBV11-2 with TRBJ2-7; D possibly corresponds to TRBD2 (6 bases). Trimming cost V 2 bases and J 0 bases, with 14 bases left between them. CDR1 is SGHAT, CDR2 FQNNGV, per germline. The CDR3 is 16 residues long. The CDR3 protein is CASSLMASESSYEQYF. The DNA for the CDR3 is TGTGCCAGCAGCTTAATGGCTAGCGAGAGCTCCTACGAGCAGTACTTC.

Ten or more counts support this clonotype. The gene calls are TRBV2 and TRBJ2-7; TRBD1 matches 7 bases. Germline CDR1 is SNHLY and CDR2 is FYNNEI. The CDR3 spans 14 residues. V shed 7 bases, J shed 2 bases, and the junction held 8 bases outside the gene matches. The CDR3 region has the DNA TGTGCCAGCACCAACCGACAGGGACCCTACGAGCAGTACTTC. Translating gives CASTNRQGPYEQYF.

The chain joins TRBV6-5 to TRBJ2-2, with D uncertain. Trimming pared 8 bases from V and 5 bases from J, leaving 15 bases between. The CDR3 contains 14 residues. Germline V gives CDR1 MNHEY, CDR2 SVGAGI. This CDR3 reads CASGFSAGTGELFF. The CDR3 DNA is TGTGCCAGCGGTTTCTCAGCTGGGACCGGGGAGCTGTTTTTT.